Sequencing of this T cell receptor (beta chain) was carried out in a study of T cells in Graves' hyperthyroidism and ophthalmopathy. Using RNA transcripts as the source, TCR beta CDR3 regions were amplified. HTBI primers drove first-round RT-PCR of the TCR CDR3. TCRdb redid the calling of the multiplex PCR reads with MiXCR, one entry per CDR3 protein. The table shows approximately 380,000 distinct CDR3 sequences, with around an eighth occurring only once. This clonotype was picked up a small number of times. Germline V gene sequence: CDR1 SGDLS, CDR2 YYNGEE. Trimming shortened V by 0 bases and J by 4 bases, and 10 bases separated the two germline ends. The CDR3 spans 14 residues.

The sequenced material came from blood. The chain joins TRBV9 to TRBJ2-5; a weak D match, TRBD2 (5 bases). The TCR comes from a man aged 50-60 years with Graves' ophthalmopathy. CDR3: CASSVVASPETQYF. The DNA of the CDR3 is TGTGCCAGCAGCGTAGTGGCTAGCCCAGAGACCCAGTACTTC.